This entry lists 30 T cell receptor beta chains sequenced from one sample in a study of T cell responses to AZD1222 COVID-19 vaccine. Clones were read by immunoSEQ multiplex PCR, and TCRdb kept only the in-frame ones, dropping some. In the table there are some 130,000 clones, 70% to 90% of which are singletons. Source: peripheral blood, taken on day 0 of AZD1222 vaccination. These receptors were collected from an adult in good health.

CDR3 sequence (DNA): TGTGCCAGCAGCCTCGGACCCGGAAACACCATATATTTT. Encoded protein: CASSLGPGNTIYF. The V gene is TRBV7-9, the J gene TRBJ1-3; no clear D gene. This CDR3 comprises 13 residues. The germline CDR1 and CDR2 sequences are SEHNR and FQNEAQ (reference sequence). Trimming took 5 bases from V and 4 from J, leaving 9 bases between them.

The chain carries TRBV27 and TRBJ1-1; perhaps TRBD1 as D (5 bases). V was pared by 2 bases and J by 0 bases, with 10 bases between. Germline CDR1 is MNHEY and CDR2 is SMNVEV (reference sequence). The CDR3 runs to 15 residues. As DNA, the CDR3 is TGTGCCAGCAGTTTAGGGACGGGCTTGAACACTGAAGCTTTCTTT. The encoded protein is CASSLGTGLNTEAFF.

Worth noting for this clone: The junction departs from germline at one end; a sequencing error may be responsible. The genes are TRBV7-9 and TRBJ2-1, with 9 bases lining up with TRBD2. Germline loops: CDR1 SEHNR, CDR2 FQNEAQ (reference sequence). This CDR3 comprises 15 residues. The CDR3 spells CASRLAGASGNEQFF. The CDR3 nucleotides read TGTGCCAGCAGATTAGCGGGAGCATCGGGCAATGAGCAGTTCTTC.

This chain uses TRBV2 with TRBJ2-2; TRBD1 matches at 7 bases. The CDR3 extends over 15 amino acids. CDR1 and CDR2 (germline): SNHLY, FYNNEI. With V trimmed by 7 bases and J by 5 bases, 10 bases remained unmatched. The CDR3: CASTRQGLRTGELFF. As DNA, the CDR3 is TGTGCCAGCACCCGACAGGGATTGCGGACCGGGGAGCTGTTTTTT. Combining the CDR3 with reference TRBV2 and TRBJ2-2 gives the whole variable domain EPEVTQTPSHQVTQMGQEVILRCVPISNHLYFYWYRQILGQKVEFLVSFYNNEISEKSEIFDDQFSVERPDGSNFTLKIRSTKLEDSAMYFCASTRQGLRTGELFFGEGSRLTVL.

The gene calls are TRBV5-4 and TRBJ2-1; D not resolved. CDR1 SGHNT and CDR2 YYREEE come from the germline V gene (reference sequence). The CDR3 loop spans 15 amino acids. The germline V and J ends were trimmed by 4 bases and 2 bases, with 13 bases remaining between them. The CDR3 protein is CASSASKGPYNEQFF. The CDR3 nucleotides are TGTGCCAGCAGCGCATCCAAGGGCCCCTACAATGAGCAGTTCTTC.

The CDR3 is CASSLEGRSQETQYF. Written as DNA, the CDR3 is TGTGCCAGCAGCTTAGAAGGCAGAAGCCAAGAGACCCAGTACTTC. V and J are TRBV7-9 and TRBJ2-5; D remains unclear. The CDR3 is 15 amino acids. V lost 1 base, J lost 1 base, and 10 bases lay in between. Germline values: CDR1 SEHNR, CDR2 FQNEAQ (reference sequence).

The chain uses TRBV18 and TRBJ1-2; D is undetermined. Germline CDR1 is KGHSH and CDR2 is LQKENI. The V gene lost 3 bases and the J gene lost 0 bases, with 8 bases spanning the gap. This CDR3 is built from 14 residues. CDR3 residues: CASSPDIANYGYTF. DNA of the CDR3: TGTGCCAGCTCACCCGACATCGCTAACTATGGCTACACCTTC.

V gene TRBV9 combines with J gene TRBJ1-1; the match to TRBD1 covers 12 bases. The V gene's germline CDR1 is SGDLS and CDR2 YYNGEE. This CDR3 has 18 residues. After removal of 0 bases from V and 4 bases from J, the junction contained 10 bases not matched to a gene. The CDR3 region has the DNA TGTGCCAGCAGCGTAGGCCCGGGACAGGGGGCAGGTGGCACTGAAGCTTTCTTT. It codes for CASSVGPGQGAGGTEAFF.

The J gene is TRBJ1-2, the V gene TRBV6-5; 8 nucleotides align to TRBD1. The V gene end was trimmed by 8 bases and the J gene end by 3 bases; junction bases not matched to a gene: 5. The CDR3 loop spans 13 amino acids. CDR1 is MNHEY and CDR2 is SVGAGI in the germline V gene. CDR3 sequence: CASGDRGDYGYTF. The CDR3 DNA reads TGTGCCAGCGGAGACAGGGGTGACTATGGCTACACCTTC.

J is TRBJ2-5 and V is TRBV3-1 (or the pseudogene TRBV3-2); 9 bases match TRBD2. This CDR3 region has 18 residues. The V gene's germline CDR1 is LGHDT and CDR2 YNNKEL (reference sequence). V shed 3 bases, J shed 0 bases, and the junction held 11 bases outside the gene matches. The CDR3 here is CASSQQTLAGGYQETQYF. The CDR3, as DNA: TGTGCCAGCAGCCAGCAGACCCTCGCGGGAGGGTACCAAGAGACCCAGTACTTC.

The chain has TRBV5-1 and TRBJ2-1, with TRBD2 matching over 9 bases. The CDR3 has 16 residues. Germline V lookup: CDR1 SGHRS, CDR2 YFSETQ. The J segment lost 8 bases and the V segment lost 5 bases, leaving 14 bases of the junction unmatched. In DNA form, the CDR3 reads TGCGCCAGCAGGGGGGACGCGGGAGGGCCGTGGGATGAGCAGTTCTTC. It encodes CASRGDAGGPWDEQFF.

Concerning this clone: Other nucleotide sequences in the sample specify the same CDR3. This CDR3 is CASSQGHRNTEAFF. For the CDR3, the DNA is TGTGCCAGCAGTCAGGGACATCGGAACACTGAAGCTTTCTTT. The chain is built from TRBV3-1 (or the pseudogene TRBV3-2) and TRBJ1-1, with D perhaps matching TRBD1 (6 bases). Germline V lookup: CDR1 LGHDT, CDR2 YNNKEL (reference sequence). Between the trimmed V and J ends, which lost 6 bases and 1 base, there was a span of 12 bases. CDR3 length: 14 residues.

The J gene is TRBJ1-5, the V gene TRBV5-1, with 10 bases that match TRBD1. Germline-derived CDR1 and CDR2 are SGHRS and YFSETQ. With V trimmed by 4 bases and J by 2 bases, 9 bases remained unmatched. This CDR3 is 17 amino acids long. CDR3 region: CASSPGQGGIGNQPQHF. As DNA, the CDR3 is TGCGCCAGCAGCCCCGGACAGGGGGGGATCGGCAATCAGCCCCAGCATTTT.

The CDR3 bases are TGTGCCAGCAGCTCTAGGGCGGGACTAACAGATACGCAGTATTTT. This encodes CASSSRAGLTDTQYF. This chain uses TRBV7-9 with TRBJ2-3, with 7 positions matching TRBD2. Germline lookup yields CDR1 SEHNR and CDR2 FQNEAQ (reference sequence). The CDR3 totals 15 residues. J lost 3 bases, V lost 4 bases, and 7 bases had no gene match. Complete variable domain (other parts from reference TRBV7-9 and TRBJ2-3): DTGVSQNPRHKITKRGQNVTFRCDPISEHNRLYWYRQTLGQGPEFLTYFQNEAQLEKSRLLSDRFSAERPKGSFSTLEIQRTEQGDSAMYLCASSSRAGLTDTQYFGPGTRLTVL.

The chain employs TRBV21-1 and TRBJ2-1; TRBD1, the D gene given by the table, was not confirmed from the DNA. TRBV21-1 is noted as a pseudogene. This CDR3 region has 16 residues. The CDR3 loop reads CASSPESGGHPNEQFF. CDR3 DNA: TGTGCCAGCAGCCCAGAGTCAGGGGGCCATCCCAATGAGCAGTTCTTC.

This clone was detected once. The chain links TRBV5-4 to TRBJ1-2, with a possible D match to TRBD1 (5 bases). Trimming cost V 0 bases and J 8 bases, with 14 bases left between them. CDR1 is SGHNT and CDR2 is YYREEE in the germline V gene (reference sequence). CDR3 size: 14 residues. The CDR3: CASSLDGRVEGYTF. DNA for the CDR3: TGTGCCAGCAGCTTGGATGGCAGGGTAGAGGGCTACACCTTC. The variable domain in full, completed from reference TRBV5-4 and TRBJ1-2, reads ETGVTQSPTHLIKTRGQQVTLRCSSQSGHNTVSWYQQALGQGPQFIFQYYREEENGRGNFPPRFSGLQFPNYSSELNVNALELDDSALYLCASSLDGRVEGYTFGSGTRLTVV.

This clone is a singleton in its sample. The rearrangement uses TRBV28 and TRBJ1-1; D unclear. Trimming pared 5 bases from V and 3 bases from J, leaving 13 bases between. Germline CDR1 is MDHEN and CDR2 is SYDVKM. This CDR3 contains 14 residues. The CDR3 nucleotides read TGTGCCAGCAGTCGTTTGGGGAGGCACACTGAAGCTTTCTTT. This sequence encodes CASSRLGRHTEAFF.

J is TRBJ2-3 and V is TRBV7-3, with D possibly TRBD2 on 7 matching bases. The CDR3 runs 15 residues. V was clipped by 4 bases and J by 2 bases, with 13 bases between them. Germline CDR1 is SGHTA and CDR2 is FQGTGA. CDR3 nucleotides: TGTGCCAGCAGCTCCTCGGGGGGCCCCACAGATACGCAGTATTTT. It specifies CASSSSGGPTDTQYF.

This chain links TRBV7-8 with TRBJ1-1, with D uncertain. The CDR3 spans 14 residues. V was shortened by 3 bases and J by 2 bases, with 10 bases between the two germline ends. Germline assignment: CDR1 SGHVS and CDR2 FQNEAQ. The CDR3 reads CASSLTTANTEAFF. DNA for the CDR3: TGTGCCAGCAGCTTGACAACAGCTAACACTGAAGCTTTCTTT.

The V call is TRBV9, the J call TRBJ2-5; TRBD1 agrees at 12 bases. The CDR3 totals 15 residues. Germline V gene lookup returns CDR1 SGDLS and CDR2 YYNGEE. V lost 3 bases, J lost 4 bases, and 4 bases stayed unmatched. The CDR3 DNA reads TGTGCCAGCAGCGCGGGGACAGGGGGCATAGAGACCCAGTACTTC. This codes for CASSAGTGGIETQYF.

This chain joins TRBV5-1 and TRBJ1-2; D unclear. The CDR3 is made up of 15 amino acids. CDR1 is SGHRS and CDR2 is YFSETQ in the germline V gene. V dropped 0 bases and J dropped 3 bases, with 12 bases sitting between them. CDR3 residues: CASSLGGEPDYGYTF. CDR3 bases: TGCGCCAGCAGCTTGGGGGGAGAGCCGGACTATGGCTACACCTTC. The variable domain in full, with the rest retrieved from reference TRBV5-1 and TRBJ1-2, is KAGVTQTPRYLIKTRGQQVTLSCSPISGHRSVSWYQQTPGQGLQFLFEYFSETQRNKGNFPGRFSGRQFSNSRSEMNVSTLELGDSALYLCASSLGGEPDYGYTFGSGTRLTVV.

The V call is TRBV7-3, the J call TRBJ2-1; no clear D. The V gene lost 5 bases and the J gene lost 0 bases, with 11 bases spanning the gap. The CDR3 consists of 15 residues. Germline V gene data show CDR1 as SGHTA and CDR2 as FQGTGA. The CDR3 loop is CASSAEALSYNEQFF. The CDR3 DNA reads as TGTGCCAGCAGCGCCGAAGCGCTCTCCTACAATGAGCAGTTCTTC.

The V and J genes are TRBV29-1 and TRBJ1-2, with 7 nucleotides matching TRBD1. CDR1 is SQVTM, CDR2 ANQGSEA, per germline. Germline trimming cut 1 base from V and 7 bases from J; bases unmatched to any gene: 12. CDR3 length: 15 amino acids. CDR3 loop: CSVEGWDRGGGGYTF. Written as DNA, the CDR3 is TGCAGCGTTGAAGGTTGGGACAGAGGAGGCGGTGGCTACACCTTC.

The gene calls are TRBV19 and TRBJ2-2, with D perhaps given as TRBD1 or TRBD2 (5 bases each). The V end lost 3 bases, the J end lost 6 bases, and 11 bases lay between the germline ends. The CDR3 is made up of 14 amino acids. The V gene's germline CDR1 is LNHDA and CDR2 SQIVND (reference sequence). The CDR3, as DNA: TGTGCCAGTAGTATCACAGTGGGGGCCGGGGAGCTGTTTTTT. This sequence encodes CASSITVGAGELFF.

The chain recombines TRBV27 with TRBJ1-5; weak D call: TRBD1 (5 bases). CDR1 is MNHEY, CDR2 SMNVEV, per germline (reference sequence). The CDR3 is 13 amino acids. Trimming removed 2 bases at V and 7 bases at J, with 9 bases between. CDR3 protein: CASSLEGRQPQHF. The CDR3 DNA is TGTGCCAGCAGTTTAGAGGGGAGGCAGCCCCAGCATTTT.

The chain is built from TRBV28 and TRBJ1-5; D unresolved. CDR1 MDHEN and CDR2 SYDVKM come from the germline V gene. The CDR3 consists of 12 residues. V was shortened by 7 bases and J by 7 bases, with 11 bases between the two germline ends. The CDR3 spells CASTLMGQPQHF. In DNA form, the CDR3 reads TGTGCCAGCACCCTTATGGGCCAGCCCCAGCATTTT.

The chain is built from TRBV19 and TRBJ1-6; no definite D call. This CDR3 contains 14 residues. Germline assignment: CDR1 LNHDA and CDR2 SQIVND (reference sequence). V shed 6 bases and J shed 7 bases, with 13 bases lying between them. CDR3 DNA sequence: TGTGCCAGTAGCCCAGGACTGCCAAATTCACCCCTCCACTTT. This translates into CASSPGLPNSPLHF.

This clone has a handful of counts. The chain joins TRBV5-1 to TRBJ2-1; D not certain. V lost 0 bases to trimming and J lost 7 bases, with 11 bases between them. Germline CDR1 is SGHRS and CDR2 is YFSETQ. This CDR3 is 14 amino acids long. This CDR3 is CASSLGAALNEQFF. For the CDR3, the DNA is TGCGCCAGCAGCTTGGGGGCGGCCTTAAATGAGCAGTTCTTC.

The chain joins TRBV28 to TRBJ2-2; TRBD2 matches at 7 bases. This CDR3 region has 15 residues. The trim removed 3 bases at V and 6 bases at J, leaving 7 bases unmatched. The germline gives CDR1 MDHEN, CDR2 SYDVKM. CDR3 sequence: CASSLGGIAAGELFF. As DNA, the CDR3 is TGTGCCAGCAGTTTGGGGGGGATAGCCGCCGGGGAGCTGTTTTTT.

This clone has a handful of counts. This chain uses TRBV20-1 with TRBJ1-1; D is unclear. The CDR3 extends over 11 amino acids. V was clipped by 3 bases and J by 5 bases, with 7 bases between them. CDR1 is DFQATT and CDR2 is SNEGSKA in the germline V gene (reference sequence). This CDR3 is CSASGRTEAFF. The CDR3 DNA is TGCAGTGCTAGTGGCCGAACTGAAGCTTTCTTT.